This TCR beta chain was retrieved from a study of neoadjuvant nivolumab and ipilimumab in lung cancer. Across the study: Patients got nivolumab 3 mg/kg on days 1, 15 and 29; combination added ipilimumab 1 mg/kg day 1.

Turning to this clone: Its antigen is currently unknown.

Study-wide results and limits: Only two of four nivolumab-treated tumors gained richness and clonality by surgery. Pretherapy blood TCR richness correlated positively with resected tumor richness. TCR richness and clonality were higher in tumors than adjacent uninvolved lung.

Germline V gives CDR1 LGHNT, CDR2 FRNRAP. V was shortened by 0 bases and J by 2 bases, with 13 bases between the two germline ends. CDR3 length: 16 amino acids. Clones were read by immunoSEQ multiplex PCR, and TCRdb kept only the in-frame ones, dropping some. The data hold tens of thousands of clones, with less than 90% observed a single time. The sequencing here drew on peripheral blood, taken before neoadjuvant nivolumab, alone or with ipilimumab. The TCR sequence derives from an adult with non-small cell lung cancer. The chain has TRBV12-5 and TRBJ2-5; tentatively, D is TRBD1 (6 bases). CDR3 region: CASGLVLPGQQETQYF. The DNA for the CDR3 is TGTGCTAGTGGTTTGGTACTCCCCGGACAGCAAGAGACCCAGTACTTC. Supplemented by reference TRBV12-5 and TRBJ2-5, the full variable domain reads DARVTQTPRHKVTEMGQEVTMRCQPILGHNTVFWYRQTMMQGLELLAYFRNRAPLDDSGMPKDRFSAEMPDATLATLKIQPSEPRDSAVYFCASGLVLPGQQETQYFGPGTRLLVL.